These 27 T cell receptor beta chains were sequenced from one sample in a study of EBV T-cell therapy then PD-1 blockade in nasopharyngeal carcinoma. These TCRs' antigens remain unknown. Sequenced by immunoSEQ multiplex PCR; TCRdb stores in-frame clones only, minus some. Among 20,000 to 25,000 clones listed, 84% were seen once. The time point was: 266 days after commencement of treatment, after nivolumab therapy. Treatment noted: AdE1-LMPpoly-expanded autologous EBV-specific T-cell therapy followed by anti-PD-1 nivolumab. The sequencing used CD8+ T cells from blood, collected at roughly day 290 from a patient whose treatment included autologous EBV-specific T cells and nivolumab. These receptors originate from a man aged 40-49 years with nasopharyngeal carcinoma.

The chain carries TRBV7-6 and TRBJ1-2; TRBD1 matches 7 bases. CDR1 is SGHVS and CDR2 is FNYEAQ in the germline V gene. Germline trimming cut 2 bases from V and 5 bases from J; bases unmatched to any gene: 2. This CDR3 has 13 amino acids. The DNA for the CDR3 is TGTGCCAGCAGCTTAACAGGGGCGTATGGCTACACCTTC. Translating it yields CASSLTGAYGYTF.

The chain joins TRBV15 to TRBJ1-2, with D hard to call. Trimming removed 1 base at V and 0 bases at J, with 9 bases between. CDR3 length: 15 residues. Per the germline V gene, CDR1 is LNHNV and CDR2 is YYDKDF (reference sequence). CDR3 in amino acids: CATSRAQRSNYGYTF. In nucleotides, the CDR3 is TGTGCCACCAGCAGAGCGCAGCGATCTAACTATGGCTACACCTTC.

The V gene is TRBV27, the J gene TRBJ1-4; D is uncertain. Trimming removed 6 bases from V and 8 bases from J, with 16 bases in between. Germline loops: CDR1 MNHEY, CDR2 SMNVEV (reference sequence). There are 14 residues in the CDR3. CDR3 region: CASRPAGYGEKLFF. CDR3 DNA sequence: TGTGCCAGCAGACCTGCGGGATATGGGGAAAAACTGTTTTTT.

The rearrangement uses TRBV5-5 and TRBJ2-5; D not resolved. Germline-derived CDR1 and CDR2 are SGHKS and YYEKEE (reference sequence). Trimming removed 1 base at V and 1 base at J, with 14 bases between. The CDR3 has 16 residues. The CDR3 DNA sequence: TGTGCCAGCAGCTTGTCGCCCCGACGGATCCAAGAGACCCAGTACTTC. Translating it yields CASSLSPRRIQETQYF.

The CDR3 loop reads CASTGQGPSGANVLTF. CDR3 DNA: TGTGCCAGTACGGGACAGGGTCCTTCCGGGGCCAACGTCCTGACTTTC. J is TRBJ2-6 and V is TRBV19, with 9 bases aligning to TRBD1. Germline assignment: CDR1 LNHDA and CDR2 SQIVND (reference sequence). This CDR3 region has 16 residues. J gave up 4 bases and V 7 bases, and 8 bases lay outside the gene matches.

V gene TRBV5-6 combines with J gene TRBJ1-2; TRBD1 agrees at 8 bases. The J segment lost 4 bases and the V segment lost 0 bases, leaving 8 bases of the junction unmatched. The CDR3 has 16 residues. The germline CDR1 and CDR2 sequences are SGHDT and YYEEEE. The CDR3: CASSLAGQGFRYGYTF. DNA of the CDR3: TGTGCCAGCAGCTTGGCAGGACAGGGCTTTCGCTATGGCTACACCTTC.

This chain connects TRBV4-3 to TRBJ2-7; perhaps TRBD2 as D (6 bases). Germline V lookup: CDR1 LGHNA, CDR2 YSLEER. The CDR3 is 15 residues long. Trimming stripped 2 bases from V and 3 bases from J, with 14 bases between. The CDR3 DNA is TGCGCCAGCAGCCAATCGGGGGACTCCTTCTACGAGCAGTACTTC. Translation gives CASSQSGDSFYEQYF.

This chain joins TRBV7-8 and TRBJ1-5, with TRBD1 matching 9 bases. V shed 5 bases, J shed 6 bases, and the junction held 5 bases outside the gene matches. This CDR3 is built from 14 residues. The germline gives CDR1 SGHVS, CDR2 FQNEAQ. The CDR3 sequence is CASSQDRGSQPQHF. The CDR3 coding sequence is TGTGCCAGCAGCCAGGACAGGGGAAGTCAGCCCCAGCATTTT.

In this sample, this clone turned up once. One end of the junction varies from germline; a read error may be responsible. The chain uses TRBV15 and TRBJ2-1; D gene uncertain. The CDR3 length is 16 residues. Per the germline V gene, CDR1 is LNHNV and CDR2 is YYDKDF (reference sequence). The CDR3 protein is CATSGQLRSSYNGQFF. CDR3 nucleotide sequence: TGTGCCACCAGCGGTCAACTCCGAAGCTCCTACAATGGGCAGTTCTTC.

The chain combines TRBV9 with TRBJ2-2, with 8 bases fitting TRBD1. This CDR3 region has 17 residues. CDR1 and CDR2 (germline): SGDLS, YYNGEE. Unmatched junction bases numbered 7, after V lost 1 base and J lost 2 bases. CDR3 region: CASSVTRTGPNTGELFF. For the CDR3, the DNA is TGTGCCAGCAGCGTAACCAGGACAGGGCCCAACACCGGGGAGCTGTTTTTT.

This clone appeared a few times. CDR3 loop: CASRYWREQYF. The CDR3 DNA follows: TGTGCAAGTCGCTATTGGCGCGAGCAGTACTTC. The chain joins TRBV12-2 to TRBJ2-7. TRBV12-2 is annotated as a pseudogene. There are 11 residues in the CDR3.

This clone appeared a few times. The chain joins TRBV20-1 to TRBJ1-1; tentatively, D is TRBD1 (5 bases). The CDR3 is 11 amino acids. Germline V CDR1 and CDR2: DFQATT, SNEGSKA (reference sequence). The V gene lost 7 bases and the J gene lost 6 bases, with 12 bases spanning the gap. The CDR3 bases are TGCAGTGTGGGGGTTGAGGCTGAAGCTTTCTTT. Protein product: CSVGVEAEAFF.

V gene TRBV2 combines with J gene TRBJ1-5; tentatively, D is TRBD1 (5 bases). V lost 4 bases to trimming and J lost 0 bases, with 13 bases between them. CDR3 length equals 16 residues. The germline V gene has CDR1 SNHLY and CDR2 FYNNEI. The CDR3 nucleotides are TGTGCCAGCAGTGGAGACAGTCTGTATAGCAATCAGCCCCAGCATTTT. Amino acid sequence: CASSGDSLYSNQPQHF.

The CDR3 coding sequence is TGTGCCAGCAGTTACTTAGGGGGGGCCATGGGGGAGCAGTTCTTC. Protein product: CASSYLGGAMGEQFF. The chain uses TRBV6-6 and TRBJ2-1; possible D gene TRBD2, 7 bases. The length of the CDR3 is 15 residues. V lost 1 base and J lost 10, with 17 bases in between. Germline V CDR1 and CDR2: MNHNY, SVGAGI (reference sequence).

The chain joins TRBV27 to TRBJ2-5; TRBD2 matches at 7 bases. CDR1 MNHEY and CDR2 SMNVEV come from the germline V gene (reference sequence). This CDR3 has 15 amino acids. The V and J ends lost 6 bases and 2 bases, in that order; junction bases with no gene match: 9. This chain's CDR3 is CASRLHPGLQETQYF. CDR3 coding DNA: TGTGCCAGCAGGCTCCATCCGGGACTACAAGAGACCCAGTACTTC.

The genes are TRBV9 and TRBJ1-1, with D unresolved. Germline V gives CDR1 SGDLS, CDR2 YYNGEE. Deletions cut 4 bases from V and 1 base from J, with 14 bases between. The CDR3 contains 15 residues. The CDR3 is CASSPPSWGNTEAFF. The CDR3 nucleotides read TGTGCCAGCAGCCCCCCCAGTTGGGGGAACACTGAAGCTTTCTTT.

CDR3 in amino acids: CASSYHPDTQYF. DNA of the CDR3: TGTGCCAGCAGTTACCACCCAGATACGCAGTATTTT. The chain recombines TRBV6-6 with TRBJ2-3; D gene unclear. The CDR3 runs 12 residues. With 2 bases removed from V and 4 bases from J, the gap between germline ends came to 4 bases. CDR1 MNHNY and CDR2 SVGAGI come from the germline V gene (reference sequence).

This clone came up a few times. The chain uses TRBV23-1 and TRBJ2-1, with a possible D match to TRBD1 (6 bases). TRBV23-1 is an open reading frame, and its role is uncertain. With 5 bases removed from V and 4 bases from J, the gap between germline ends came to 21 bases. The CDR3 spans 17 residues. The CDR3 DNA reads as TGCGCCAGCAGTAGGGGCAGGGGCAAGGGAAGGTACAATGAGCAGTTCTTC. Its translation is CASSRGRGKGRYNEQFF.

This clone was seen a handful of times. The rearrangement joins TRBV4-3 to TRBJ2-6; D is perhaps TRBD2 (5 bases). Trimming removed 1 base from V and 0 bases from J, with 7 bases in between. This CDR3 spans 16 amino acids. Germline CDR1 and CDR2: LGHNA and YSLEER. The CDR3 spells CASSQGESSGANVLTF. The CDR3 region has the DNA TGCGCCAGCAGCCAAGGGGAGAGCTCTGGGGCCAACGTCCTGACTTTC.

In DNA form, the CDR3 reads TGTGCCAGCAGCTACCGGGACAGAGGAGAGACCCAGTACTTC. This codes for CASSYRDRGETQYF. The rearrangement uses TRBV5-4 and TRBJ2-5; 7 bases match TRBD1. The V gene end was trimmed by 3 bases and the J gene end by 4 bases; junction bases not matched to a gene: 6. This CDR3 is 14 amino acids long. Germline CDR1 and CDR2: SGHNT and YYREEE (reference sequence).

This chain uses TRBV7-9 with TRBJ1-5, with D possibly being TRBD1 (5 bases). The CDR3 extends over 15 amino acids. Germline V lookup: CDR1 SEHNR, CDR2 FQNEAQ (reference sequence). Trimming removed 1 base from V and 4 bases from J, with 11 bases in between. The CDR3 region is CASSLGGVGNQPQHF. CDR3 bases: TGTGCCAGCAGCTTAGGAGGGGTAGGAAATCAGCCCCAGCATTTT.

The rearrangement uses TRBV6-5 and TRBJ1-3; 7 bases are a match to TRBD1. The J segment lost 4 bases and the V segment lost 3 bases, leaving 6 bases of the junction unmatched. This CDR3 contains 15 residues. Germline CDR1 is MNHEY and CDR2 is SVGAGI. The CDR3 DNA sequence: TGTGCCAGCAGTTATTCGACAGGGTCCGGAAACACCATATATTTT. Its protein is CASSYSTGSGNTIYF.

Only a few counts were recorded for this clone. The CDR3 DNA sequence: TGCGCCAGCAGCTTAAGGGACAGGGTAAACGAGCAGTACTTC. This translates into CASSLRDRVNEQYF. The chain links TRBV5-1 to TRBJ2-7, with TRBD1 identical over 9 bases. This CDR3 has 14 residues. The germline V gene encodes CDR1 SGHRS and CDR2 YFSETQ. V trimming: 2 bases; J trimming: 5 bases; junction bases outside the gene matches: 5.

Here the CDR3 DNA reads TGCGCCAGCAGCCAAGATTCGGTTCCGCGGAACACTGAAGCTTTCTTT. Its protein product is CASSQDSVPRNTEAFF. The gene calls are TRBV4-3 and TRBJ1-1; no definite D call. In germline, CDR1 is LGHNA, CDR2 YSLEER. This CDR3 has 16 amino acids. V lost 0 bases, J lost 1 base, and 12 bases lay in between.

This sequence joins TRBV4-2 and TRBJ1-6; the D gene is possibly TRBD1 (6 bases). Germline V gives CDR1 LGHNA, CDR2 YNFKEQ. This CDR3 comprises 16 residues. V shed 2 bases and J shed 9 bases, with 17 bases lying between them. The CDR3 DNA follows: TGTGCCAGCAGCCAAATCGCCGGGGGCAAAGGTTCACCCCTCCACTTT. Its translation is CASSQIAGGKGSPLHF.

This clone was seen more than once but under ten times. The chain is built from TRBV6-6 and TRBJ2-3; no reliable D call. V lost 6 bases, J lost 4 bases, and 11 bases lay in between. In germline, CDR1 is MNHNY, CDR2 SVGAGI (reference sequence). This CDR3 region has 13 residues. As DNA, the CDR3 is TGTGCCAGCAGCCAGACCGAGGCAGATACGCAGTATTTT. This translates into CASSQTEADTQYF.

This clone occurred once. The V call is TRBV5-1, the J call TRBJ1-1; D is uncertain. This CDR3 has 13 amino acids. Trimming took 0 bases from V and 3 from J, leaving 6 bases between them. Germline CDR1 and CDR2: SGHRS and YFSETQ. The DNA of the CDR3 is TGCGCCAGCAGCTTGGACCGGTACACTGAAGCTTTCTTT. This encodes CASSLDRYTEAFF.